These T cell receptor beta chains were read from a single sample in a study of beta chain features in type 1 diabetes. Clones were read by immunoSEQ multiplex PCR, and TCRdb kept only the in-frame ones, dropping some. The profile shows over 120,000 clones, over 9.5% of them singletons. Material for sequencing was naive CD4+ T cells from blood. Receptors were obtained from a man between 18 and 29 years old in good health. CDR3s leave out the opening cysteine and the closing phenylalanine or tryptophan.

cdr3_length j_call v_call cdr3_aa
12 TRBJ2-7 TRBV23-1 ASSQSAGGYEQY
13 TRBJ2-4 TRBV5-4 ASSLEGATKNIQY
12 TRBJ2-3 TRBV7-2 ASTDRGFSDTQY
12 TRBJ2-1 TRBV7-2 ASSDRTLFNEQF
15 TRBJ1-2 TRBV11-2 ASYPYWLGLGHYGYT
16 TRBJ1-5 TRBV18 ASSPRGTGDRSNQPQH
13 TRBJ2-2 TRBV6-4 ASRTSAANTGELF
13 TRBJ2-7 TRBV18 ASSHTSGGLYEQY
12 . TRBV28 ASMASGGAYEQY
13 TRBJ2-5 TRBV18 ASSPPISSGETQY
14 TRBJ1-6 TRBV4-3 ASSQDLRTGASALH
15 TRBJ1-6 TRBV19 ASSTNRVLSYNSPLH
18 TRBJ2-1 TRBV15 ATSRDLGLAGGHSYNEQF
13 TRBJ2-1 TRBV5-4 ASNSGGASYNEQF
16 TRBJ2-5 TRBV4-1 ASSQGASGGSDQETQY
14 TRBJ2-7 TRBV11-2 ASSLVGQGVKGEQY
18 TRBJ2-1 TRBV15 ATSSRGGAGGPSSYNEQF
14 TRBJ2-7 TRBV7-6 ASSLETGTGIYEQY
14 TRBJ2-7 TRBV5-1 ASSLARGGALYEQY
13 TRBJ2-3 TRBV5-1 ASSFATVMKDTQY
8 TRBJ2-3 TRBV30 AWRSYTQY
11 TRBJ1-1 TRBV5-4 ASRPTIDTEAF
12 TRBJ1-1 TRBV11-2 ASTGGPRNTEAF
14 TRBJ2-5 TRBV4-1 ASSHKGRGGLETQY
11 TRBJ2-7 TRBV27 ASSRQGPSEQY
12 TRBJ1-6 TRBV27 ASSLPVSSAPLH